This T cell receptor (beta chain) emerged from a study of blood T cell repertoires in COVID-19. Original processing methods: Reference gene primers were amplified, and this amplification served to estimate nucleated cell counts. Some clones are missing from TCRdb's copy, which holds only in-frame ones; the method was immunoSEQ multiplex PCR. The DNA gave D and trimming, while V, J and clone size come from that table. The repertoire holds around 190,000 clones, with about 79% as singletons. The CDR3 totals 14 residues. The V segment lost 6 bases and the J segment 2 bases; nucleotides outside the gene matches: 3. The germline V gene encodes CDR1 KGHSH and CDR2 LQKENI.

The sample taken for sequencing was peripheral blood. The chain recombines TRBV18 with TRBJ2-1; 8 bases are shared with TRBD2. This TCR was recovered from a human donor in a cohort sampled during active COVID-19. The CDR3 reads CASSLAGTYNEQFF. The CDR3, as DNA: TGTGCCAGCTCCCTAGCGGGCACCTACAATGAGCAGTTCTTC.